Below are 5 T cell receptor beta chains sequenced from a single sample in a study of blood T cells in healthy people across ages. The second PCR ran about 6 to 12 cycles with a sample-barcoded 5' primer and J-beta primers. MiXCR, run by TCRdb on the 5' RACE reads, gives a single entry per CDR3 protein. The table includes about 800,000 distinct CDR3 sequences, more than 45% detected once. The source material was blood. The receptors were sampled from a man aged 25 to 40 in good health.

The gene calls are TRBV10-3 and TRBJ2-7; a weak D match, TRBD1 (5 bases). The CDR3 runs 15 residues. The V end was cut by 6 bases, the J end by 0 bases, with 15 bases between. Germline-derived CDR1 and CDR2 are ENHRY and SYGVKD. The CDR3 reads CAIRDDIGVSYEQYF. The DNA for the CDR3 is TGTGCCATCAGGGACGACATAGGGGTCTCCTACGAGCAGTACTTC.

The J gene is TRBJ1-3, the V gene TRBV30; weak D call: TRBD1 (5 bases). V was cut by 2 bases and J by 0 bases, with 23 bases left in between. The germline V gene has CDR1 GTSNPN and CDR2 SVGIG (reference sequence). This CDR3 comprises 19 residues. The CDR3 spells CAWSPYNNPGPNSGNTIYF. The CDR3 bases are TGTGCCTGGAGTCCCTACAACAACCCGGGACCGAACTCTGGAAACACCATATATTTT.

The chain is built from TRBV12-3 or TRBV12-4 and TRBJ2-5, with 9 bases fitting TRBD2. The DNA end favors TRBJ2-7, so the J call may be wrong. This CDR3 is 15 amino acids long. In DNA form, the CDR3 reads TGTGCCAGCACCTTGGGAGGCGGGAGGGCTTCCGAGCAGTACTTC. Residues: CASTLGGGRASEQYF.

This clonotype appeared once. J is TRBJ2-3 and V is TRBV20-1; 9 bases match TRBD1. The germline V gene encodes CDR1 DFQATT and CDR2 SNEGSKA (reference sequence). V lost 5 bases and J lost 4; bases outside the gene matches: 4. The CDR3 loop spans 13 amino acids. The CDR3 coding sequence is TGCAGTGCTGCGGGGACAGGGCCAGATACGCAGTATTTT. This sequence encodes CSAAGTGPDTQYF.

This clonotype appeared once. The V gene is TRBV4-2, the J gene TRBJ2-3; D is unclear. CDR3 length: 14 residues. V was shortened by 2 bases and J by 4 bases, with 10 bases between the two germline ends. Germline CDR1 reads LGHNA; CDR2 reads YNFKEQ. This CDR3 reads CASSQRNSADTQYF. CDR3 DNA sequence: TGTGCCAGCAGCCAACGTAATTCGGCAGATACGCAGTATTTT.